The 8 T cell receptor beta chains in this list originate from one sample, sequenced in a study of T cell repertoires in ileal Crohn's disease. TCRdb's copy holds only in-frame clones and misses some; the assay was immunoSEQ multiplex PCR. The profile shows around 9,800 clones, 87% of them singletons. As for time point: inflamed ileum from the surgical specimen. Input material: ileal tissue. Source of these receptors: an adult with Crohn's disease.

This chain uses TRBV5-4 with TRBJ1-1; no definite D call. Per the germline V gene, CDR1 is SGHNT and CDR2 is YYREEE (reference sequence). This CDR3 comprises 13 residues. V lost 0 bases and J lost 1, with 4 bases in between. CDR3 coding DNA: TGTGCCAGCAGCTTGGGGGGGAACACTGAAGCTTTCTTT. Protein: CASSLGGNTEAFF.

Worth noting for this clone: One end of the junction is discordant with germline, which a read error may explain. The gene calls are TRBV4-2 and TRBJ2-5, with D unclear. Germline CDR1 and CDR2: LGHNA and YNFKEQ. The CDR3 runs to 13 residues. The CDR3 region has the DNA TGTGCCAGCAGCCAAGATACCCAAGAGATCCAGTACTTC. The encoded protein is CASSQDTQEIQYF.

This chain links TRBV21-1 with TRBJ2-2. TRBV21-1 is recorded as a pseudogene. CDR3 length: 13 residues. In DNA form, the CDR3 reads TGTGCCAGCAGGGGGGTTGGAACCGGGGAGCTGTTTTTT. As protein: CASRGVGTGELFF.

This chain uses TRBV5-6 with TRBJ1-6, with D uncertain. Trimming took off 2 bases at V and 6 bases at J, with 15 bases between the two ends. Germline-derived CDR1 and CDR2 are SGHDT and YYEEEE. The CDR3 spans 16 residues. CDR3 sequence reads: CASSFYDVGSNSPLHF. CDR3 in DNA: TGTGCCAGCAGCTTTTACGACGTAGGAAGTAATTCACCCCTCCACTTT.

This rearrangement joins TRBV7-2 to TRBJ2-7; TRBD2 matches at 7 bases. V was pared by 5 bases and J by 7 bases, with 17 bases of the junction left unmatched. Germline CDR1 reads SGHTA; CDR2 reads FQGNSA. The CDR3 sequence is 16 residues long. The CDR3 spells CASSPWTGTIGGEQYF. In DNA form, the CDR3 reads TGTGCCAGCAGCCCCTGGACCGGGACTATCGGCGGGGAGCAGTACTTC.

The chain has TRBV11-2 and TRBJ1-6; D call uncertain. This CDR3 has 15 amino acids. Germline assignment: CDR1 SGHAT and CDR2 FQNNGV. V lost 7 bases and J lost 5, with 15 bases in between. The CDR3 nucleotides read TGTGCCAGCACCGGCAGCTATACCAATAATTCACCCCTCCACTTT. As protein: CASTGSYTNNSPLHF.

The V call is TRBV19, the J call TRBJ1-2; D gene unclear. CDR3 length: 14 residues. Germline loops: CDR1 LNHDA, CDR2 SQIVND (reference sequence). V was shortened by 7 bases and J by 0 bases, with 12 bases between the two germline ends. The DNA for the CDR3 is TGTGCCAGTAACCTGAAACCACCTAACTATGGCTACACCTTC. It codes for CASNLKPPNYGYTF.

The chain has TRBV2 and TRBJ2-2, with 7 bases matching TRBD2. Germline V gene sequence: CDR1 SNHLY, CDR2 FYNNEI. J lost 1 base, V lost 4 bases, and 3 bases had no gene match. The CDR3 extends over 15 amino acids. The CDR3, as DNA: TGTGCCAGCAGTGGGGGGACTAAGAACACCGGGGAGCTGTTTTTT. As protein: CASSGGTKNTGELFF.